Given below is one T cell receptor (beta chain) in context. These data belong to a study of blood T cell repertoires in COVID-19. Study-level information: The cDNA or gDNA used as material had been derived from T cells, B-cell-depleted T cells, or PBMCs.

Authors' processing steps: Reference gene primers were amplified, and this amplification served to estimate nucleated cell counts. Clones were read by immunoSEQ multiplex PCR, and TCRdb kept only the in-frame ones, dropping some. V, J and clone size derive from that table, while D and trimming were established from the DNA sequence. The table records roughly 230,000 clones, roughly 90% of them present only once. Between the trimmed V and J ends, which lost 0 bases and 9 bases, there was a span of 15 bases. Germline V gene lookup returns CDR1 MNHNY and CDR2 SVGAGI (reference sequence). The CDR3 length is 15 residues.

This receptor was identified in a human donor in a cohort sampled during active COVID-19. Sample: peripheral blood. The chain has TRBV6-6 and TRBJ1-5; a possible D gene is TRBD1 (6 bases). CDR3 sequence (DNA): TGTGCCAGCAGTTACTCTTCAGGGGACCTTGGGCCCCAGCATTTT. It specifies CASSYSSGDLGPQHF.